Following are 6 T cell receptor beta chains from one sample sequenced in a study of blood T cells in healthy people across ages (dated by TCRdb to between 2014 and 2016). The method was 5' RACE. TCRdb lists the instrument as Illumina HiSeq 2500. The second PCR ran for roughly 7 to 12 cycles and used a J-beta primer mix along with a sample-barcoded 5' primer. Starting from the raw public reads, TCRdb applied fastp trimming at Q25, assembled clones with MiXCR and retained in-frame beta chains. Merged by CDR3 protein, the rows form single entries marked with the most common genes and DNA. The sample table shows about 640,000 distinct CDR3 sequences, and about 53% are seen once. The top ten constitute about two fifths of the sample. The sample was blood. The source is a man aged 55 to 69 in good health.

This clonotype came up a few times. A clone one base away is much larger, so this may be a read error. V is TRBV7-9 and J is TRBJ2-4, with D perhaps TRBD1 (5 bases). Judging by the DNA end, TRBJ2-7 fits better; the J call may be wrong. CDR3 length equals 16 residues. Germline V gene data show CDR1 as SEHNR and CDR2 as FQNEAQ (reference sequence). The CDR3 DNA reads TGTGCCAGCAGCCCAAGGGGCGCTACCTCCACACGCGAGCAGTACTTC. Encoded protein: CASSPRGATSTREQYF.

This chain uses TRBV6-6 with TRBJ1-1; D is uncertain. From germline, CDR1 is MNHNY and CDR2 SVGAGI (reference sequence). There are 13 residues in the CDR3. The V end was cut by 5 bases, the J end by 5 bases, with 12 bases between. CDR3 sequence: CASSQPEGTEAFF. The DNA of the CDR3 is TGTGCCAGCAGTCAACCCGAGGGAACTGAAGCTTTCTTT.

The rearrangement joins TRBV7-2 to TRBJ2-4; 8 bases fit TRBD1. Germline CDR1 reads SGHTA; CDR2 reads FQGNSA. The V segment lost 3 bases and the J segment 5 bases; nucleotides outside the gene matches: 6. The CDR3 runs 15 residues. CDR3 protein: CASSFGLGQENIQYF. The CDR3 DNA is TGTGCCAGCAGCTTTGGGTTGGGACAGGAAAACATTCAGTACTTC.

In the case of this clonotype: This may come from a read error, since a much larger clone is one base off. The chain uses TRBV7-2 and TRBJ2-5, with D tentatively TRBD1 or TRBD2 (6 bases each). Germline CDR1 is SGHTA and CDR2 is FQGNSA. This CDR3 comprises 14 residues. In DNA form, the CDR3 reads TGTGCCAGCAGCTTAGCGGGGGGCCGGCAGACCCTGTACTTC. This codes for CASSLAGGRQTLYF.

The chain employs TRBV7-9 and TRBJ2-1; D is uncertain. Trimming pared 2 bases from V and 9 bases from J, leaving 2 bases between. The CDR3 contains 10 residues. The V gene's germline CDR1 is SEHNR and CDR2 FQNEAQ (reference sequence). In DNA form, the CDR3 reads TGTGCCAGCAGCTTATTTGAGCAGTTCTTC. It is translated as CASSLFEQFF.

V usage is TRBV13 and J usage is TRBJ1-4; 7 bases are a match to TRBD1. J was trimmed by 5 bases and V by 5 bases; bases with no gene match: 8. This CDR3 is 15 amino acids long. Germline-derived CDR1 and CDR2 are PRHDT and FYEKMQ (reference sequence). CDR3 bases: TGTGCCAGCAGCATACAACAGGGGCGGAATGAAAAACTGTTTTTT. Translating gives CASSIQQGRNEKLFF.